This T cell receptor beta chain was observed in a study of Ad26.COV2.S vaccination and SARS-CoV-2 variants. Across the whole study: Recipients of Ad26.COV2.S got it intramuscularly, once or twice 56 days apart.

The germline gives CDR1 GTSNPN, CDR2 SVGIG (reference sequence). This CDR3 is built from 13 residues. Regarding the study as a whole: Individuals receiving vaccine had higher spike-specific TCR breadth than placebo recipients did.

Method: immunoSEQ multiplex PCR; TCRdb's copy keeps in-frame clones and lacks some. The sample carries about 480,000 clones, around 85% recorded once. Comment on this clone: What it recognizes is unknown. The germline gene is not matched at one end of the junction; a read error may be the cause.

Treatment of the sample: 15 to 20 received Ad26.COV2.S at low or high dose, single or two shots; roughly 5 received placebo; per-sample allocation not given. Specimens were obtained on day 63 following the first vaccine or placebo injection. The receptor was derived from a person aged 18-65 years who received the Ad26.COV2.S COVID-19 vaccine or a placebo. This chain uses TRBV30 with TRBJ1-2; D not resolved. Sequencing was performed on peripheral blood, taken in a trial of Ad26.COV2.S vaccine versus placebo. CDR3 bases: TGTGCCCGGAGTCGGGAAGGGCTCGATGGCTACACCTTC. Protein: CARSREGLDGYTF.